These 20 T cell receptor beta chains were sequenced from one sample in a study of regulatory T cells in long-lasting Graves disease. Building of the TCR beta libraries involved iRepertoire HTBI primers and Arm-PCR of CDR3 regions. MiXCR, applied by TCRdb to the multiplex PCR reads, yields one record per CDR3 protein. In the table there are about 560,000 distinct CDR3 sequences, about 16% of which are singletons. Time point here: newly diagnosed GD, antithyroid drugs for less than 3 months. The TCR library was prepared using RNA isolated from PBMCs. These same data were also listed under a study on T cells in Graves' hyperthyroidism and ophthalmopathy.

The input for sequencing was peripheral blood mononuclear cells (PBMCs), taken at new diagnosis, from a patient treated with antithyroid drugs. The receptor set was obtained from a man between 18 and 35 years old with Graves disease.

The chain has TRBV28 and TRBJ2-1, with 13 bases identical to TRBD2. The CDR3 is made up of 16 amino acids. V lost 4 bases and J lost 7; bases outside the gene matches: 7. CDR1 is MDHEN, CDR2 SYDVKM, per germline. The CDR3 DNA is TGTGCCAGCAGTTCCTCCGGGACTAGCGGGAAAAATGAGCAGTTCTTC. Translating gives CASSSSGTSGKNEQFF.

This clonotype was observed many times. The V gene is TRBV27, the J gene TRBJ1-5; D may be TRBD1 (6 bases). This CDR3 region has 19 residues. Per the germline V gene, CDR1 is MNHEY and CDR2 is SMNVEV (reference sequence). Trimming pared 5 bases from V and 0 bases from J, leaving 23 bases between. CDR3 in DNA: TGTGCCAGCAGTCCCTCGACAGGCGCGCTTTCCTATAGCAATCAGCCCCAGCATTTT. This encodes CASSPSTGALSYSNQPQHF.

This clonotype turned up a few times. The chain has TRBV27 and TRBJ2-2; 9 bases map to TRBD2. Per the germline V gene, CDR1 is MNHEY and CDR2 is SMNVEV (reference sequence). There are 17 residues in the CDR3. J gave up 7 bases and V 3 bases, and 12 bases lay outside the gene matches. The CDR3 region is CASSFFAGTSIGGELFF. The CDR3 coding sequence is TGTGCCAGCAGTTTCTTCGCAGGGACTAGCATAGGCGGGGAGCTGTTTTTT.

This clonotype has a count of ten or more. J is TRBJ2-5 and V is TRBV20-1; 11 bases line up with TRBD2. J gave up 4 bases and V 7 bases, and 8 bases lay outside the gene matches. Germline lookup yields CDR1 DFQATT and CDR2 SNEGSKA (reference sequence). CDR3 length: 14 residues. CDR3 coding DNA: TGCAGTGGGGTAGCGGGAGGGGTCGTAGAGACCCAGTACTTC. This codes for CSGVAGGVVETQYF.

This clonotype was counted only a few times. The V gene is TRBV20-1, the J gene TRBJ2-5, with 7 bases matching TRBD1. This CDR3 has 13 residues. With V trimmed by 5 bases and J by 5 bases, 8 bases remained unmatched. Looked up from germline, CDR1 is DFQATT and CDR2 is SNEGSKA (reference sequence). The CDR3 sequence is CSALDRDGETQYF. CDR3 nucleotide sequence: TGCAGTGCTCTAGACAGGGATGGGGAGACCCAGTACTTC.

The sample holds a few counts of this clonotype. CDR3 region: CASSHGTAPGHYEQYF. The CDR3 region has the DNA TGCGCCAGCAGCCACGGGACGGCTCCGGGACACTACGAGCAGTACTTC. V and J are TRBV5-1 and TRBJ2-7, with a possible D match to TRBD1 (6 bases). This CDR3 is built from 16 residues. Germline loops: CDR1 SGHRS, CDR2 YFSETQ. Trimming took off 4 bases at V and 3 bases at J, with 20 bases between the two ends.

This clonotype was seen many times. J is TRBJ2-7 and V is TRBV6-8; 7 bases fit TRBD2. CDR3 size: 16 residues. The germline V gene encodes CDR1 MNHGY and CDR2 SAAAGT. Trimming took 7 bases from V and 0 from J; bases not matched to a gene: 12. The CDR3 DNA reads as TGTGCCAGCATCGAGACGGCGGGAGTGAGCTCCTACGAGCAGTACTTC. It specifies CASIETAGVSSYEQYF.

This clonotype was observed at least ten times. This chain connects TRBV12-3 or TRBV12-4 to TRBJ2-1, with D possibly matching TRBD2 (5 bases). V lost 4 bases, J lost 5 bases, and 15 bases lay in between. The CDR3 extends over 15 amino acids. Here the CDR3 DNA reads TGTGCCAGCAGTTCACTCCCTCCCGGGAACAATGAGCAGTTCTTC. The encoded protein is CASSSLPPGNNEQFF.

This clonotype has more than one count but fewer than ten. The genes are TRBV20-1 and TRBJ1-5; TRBD1 agrees at 10 bases. From germline, CDR1 is DFQATT and CDR2 SNEGSKA (reference sequence). The CDR3 consists of 17 residues. The J segment lost 7 bases and the V segment lost 3 bases, leaving 15 bases of the junction unmatched. In DNA, the CDR3 is TGCAGTGCTAGCCGGGTGGCGGGACAGGGGCTTTGGCAGCCCCAGCATTTT. Its translation: CSASRVAGQGLWQPQHF.

The chain has TRBV27 and TRBJ1-6; D is uncertain. Germline V gives CDR1 MNHEY, CDR2 SMNVEV (reference sequence). The CDR3 is 17 amino acids. Trimming removed 4 bases from V and 0 bases from J, with 13 bases in between. The CDR3 coding sequence is TGTGCCAGCAGTTCCCCGTTCGAAAGCTCCTATAATTCACCCCTCCACTTT. This gives the protein CASSSPFESSYNSPLHF.

This clonotype turned up a few times. The chain joins TRBV12-3 or TRBV12-4 to TRBJ1-5; no clear D. Trimming took off 7 bases at V and 2 bases at J, with 9 bases between the two ends. The CDR3 spans 13 residues. The CDR3: CASTGGGNQPQHF. The CDR3 DNA reads TGTGCCAGCACAGGCGGAGGCAATCAGCCCCAGCATTTT.

Notes on this clonotype: A read error may explain this, as a much larger clone is one base away. The rearrangement joins TRBV3-1 to TRBJ2-2, with D possibly being TRBD1 (6 bases). The CDR3 length is 15 residues. Germline V gene lookup returns CDR1 LGHDT and CDR2 YNNKEL (reference sequence). The CDR3 protein is CASGQDWTDTGELFF. CDR3 in DNA: TGTGCCAGCGGCCAAGATTGGACAGACACCGGGGAGCTGTTTTTT.

This clonotype appeared once. The chain joins TRBV4-2 to TRBJ1-2; D unclear. Germline V gene sequence: CDR1 LGHNA, CDR2 YNFKEQ. Trimming left V 4 bases short and J 6 bases short, with 9 bases between. The CDR3 runs to 12 residues. In nucleotides, the CDR3 is TGTGCCAGCAGCCGTACTCGGGATGGCTACACCTTC. It specifies CASSRTRDGYTF.

This clonotype showed up many times. This chain joins TRBV11-2 and TRBJ2-3; 8 bases line up with TRBD2. Germline V gives CDR1 SGHAT, CDR2 FQNNGV. The CDR3 is 15 amino acids. The V gene end was trimmed by 5 bases and the J gene end by 3 bases; junction bases not matched to a gene: 7. CDR3 nucleotides: TGTGCCAGCAGCGATTTCCGGGAGGGAACAGATACGCAGTATTTT. Its translation: CASSDFREGTDTQYF. Filled out from reference TRBV11-2 and TRBJ2-3, the complete variable domain reads EAGVAQSPRYKIIEKRQSVAFWCNPISGHATLYWYQQILGQGPKLLIQFQNNGVVDDSQLPKDRFSAERLKGVDSTLKIQPAKLEDSAVYLCASSDFREGTDTQYFGPGTRLTVL.

V usage is TRBV20-1 and J usage is TRBJ1-3; D remains unclear. The CDR3 has 13 residues. CDR1 DFQATT and CDR2 SNEGSKA come from the germline V gene (reference sequence). V dropped 3 bases and J dropped 1 base, with 7 bases sitting between them. In DNA, the CDR3 is TGCAGTGCTAGTGAGGGATCTGGAAACACCATATATTTT. Amino acids: CSASEGSGNTIYF.

As for this clonotype: A read error likely explains this, since a far larger clone differs by one base. This chain links TRBV27 with TRBJ2-5; D gene unclear. The J call may be faulty, since TRBJ2-1 better matches the DNA end. This CDR3 comprises 10 residues. CDR1 is MNHEY, CDR2 SMNVEV, per germline (reference sequence). This CDR3 reads CASSCDKQFF. Here the CDR3 DNA reads TGTGCCAGCAGTTGTGATAAGCAGTTCTTC.

V and J are TRBV30 and TRBJ1-1, with D unclear. This CDR3 is 14 amino acids long. Trimming took off 2 bases at V and 3 bases at J, with 13 bases between the two ends. In germline, CDR1 is GTSNPN, CDR2 SVGIG (reference sequence). The DNA of the CDR3 is TGTGCCTGGAGTACCGATCTAAGGGACACTGAAGCTTTCTTT. It is translated as CAWSTDLRDTEAFF. The complete variable domain, with remaining parts taken from reference TRBV30 and TRBJ1-1, reads SQTIHQWPATLVQPVGSPLSLECTVEGTSNPNLYWYRQAAGRGLQLLFYSVGIGQISSEVPQNLSASRPQDRQFILSSKKLLLSDSGFYLCAWSTDLRDTEAFFGQGTRLTVV.

This clonotype was seen at least ten times. This rearrangement joins TRBV20-1 to TRBJ2-1, with 8 bases aligning to TRBD2. Unmatched junction bases numbered 8, after V lost 6 bases and J lost 4 bases. The germline CDR1 and CDR2 sequences are DFQATT and SNEGSKA (reference sequence). The CDR3 length is 14 residues. DNA of the CDR3: TGCAGTGCCAGCCCTACTAGCGGATACAATGAGCAGTTCTTC. Translated, it gives CSASPTSGYNEQFF.

This clonotype came up many times. The chain uses TRBV3-1 and TRBJ1-3; perhaps TRBD1 as D (5 bases). The CDR3 has 15 amino acids. The V and J ends lost 1 base and 4 bases respectively, with 11 bases between them. Germline lookup yields CDR1 LGHDT and CDR2 YNNKEL (reference sequence). CDR3 in DNA: TGTGCCAGCAGCCAAGGACCGGACATCGGAAACACCATATATTTT. Translating it yields CASSQGPDIGNTIYF.

This clonotype has at least ten counts. The gene calls are TRBV7-9 and TRBJ2-7, with 13 positions matching TRBD2. This CDR3 contains 14 residues. V lost 5 bases to trimming and J lost 6 bases; unmatched junction nucleotides: 4. Germline assignment: CDR1 SEHNR and CDR2 FQNEAQ (reference sequence). Written as DNA, the CDR3 is TGTGCCAGCAGCCCGACTAGCGGGAGGTTCGAGCAGTACTTC. It is translated as CASSPTSGRFEQYF.